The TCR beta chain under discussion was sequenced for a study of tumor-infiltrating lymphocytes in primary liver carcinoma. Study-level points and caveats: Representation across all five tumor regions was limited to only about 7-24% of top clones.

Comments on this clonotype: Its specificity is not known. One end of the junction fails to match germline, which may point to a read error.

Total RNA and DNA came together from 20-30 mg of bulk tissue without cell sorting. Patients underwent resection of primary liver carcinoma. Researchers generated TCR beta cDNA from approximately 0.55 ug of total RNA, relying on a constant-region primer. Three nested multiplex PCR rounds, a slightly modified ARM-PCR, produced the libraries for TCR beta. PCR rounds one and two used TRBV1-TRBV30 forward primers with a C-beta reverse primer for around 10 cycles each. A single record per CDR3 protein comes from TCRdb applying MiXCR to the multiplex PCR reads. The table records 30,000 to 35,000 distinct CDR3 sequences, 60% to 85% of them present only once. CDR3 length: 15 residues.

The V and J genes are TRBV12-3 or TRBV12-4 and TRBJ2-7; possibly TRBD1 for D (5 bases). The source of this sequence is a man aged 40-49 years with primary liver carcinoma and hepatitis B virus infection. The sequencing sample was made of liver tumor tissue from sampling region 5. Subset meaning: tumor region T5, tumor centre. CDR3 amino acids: CASSLGQGANYELYF. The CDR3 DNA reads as TGTGCCAGCAGTTTAGGGCAAGGGGCCAACTACGAGCTGTACTTC.